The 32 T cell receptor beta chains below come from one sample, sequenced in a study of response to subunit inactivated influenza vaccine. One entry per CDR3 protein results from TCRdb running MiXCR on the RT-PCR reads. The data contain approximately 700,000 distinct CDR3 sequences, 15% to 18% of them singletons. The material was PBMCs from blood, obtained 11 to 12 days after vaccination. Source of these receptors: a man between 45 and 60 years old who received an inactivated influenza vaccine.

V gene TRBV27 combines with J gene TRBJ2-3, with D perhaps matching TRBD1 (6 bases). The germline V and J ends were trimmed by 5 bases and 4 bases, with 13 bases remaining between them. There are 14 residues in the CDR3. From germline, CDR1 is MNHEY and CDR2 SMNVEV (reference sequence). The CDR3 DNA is TGTGCCAGCAGTACTCATAACAGGGCAGATACGCAGTATTTT. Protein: CASSTHNRADTQYF.

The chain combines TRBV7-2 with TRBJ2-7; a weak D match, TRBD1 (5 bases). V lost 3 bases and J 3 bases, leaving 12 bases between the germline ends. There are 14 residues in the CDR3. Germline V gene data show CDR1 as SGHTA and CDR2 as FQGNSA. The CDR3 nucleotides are TGTGCCAGCAGCTTGGGGCCCATTAGCTACGAGCAGTACTTC. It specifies CASSLGPISYEQYF.

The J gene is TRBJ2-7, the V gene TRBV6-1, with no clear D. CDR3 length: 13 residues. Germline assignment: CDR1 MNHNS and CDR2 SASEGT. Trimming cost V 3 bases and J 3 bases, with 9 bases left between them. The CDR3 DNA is TGTGCCAGCAGTGAGGCGACGGACTACGAGCAGTACTTC. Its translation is CASSEATDYEQYF.

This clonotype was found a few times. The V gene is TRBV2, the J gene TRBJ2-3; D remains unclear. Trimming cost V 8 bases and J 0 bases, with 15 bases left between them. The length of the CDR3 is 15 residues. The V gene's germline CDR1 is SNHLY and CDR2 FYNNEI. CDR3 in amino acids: CASGLTPFSTDTQYF. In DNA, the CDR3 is TGTGCCAGCGGGTTAACACCCTTTAGCACAGATACGCAGTATTTT.

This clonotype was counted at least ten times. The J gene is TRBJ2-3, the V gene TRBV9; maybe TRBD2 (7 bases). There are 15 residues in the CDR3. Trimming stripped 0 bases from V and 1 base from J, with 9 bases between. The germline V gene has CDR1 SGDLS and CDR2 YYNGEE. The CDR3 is CASSVVGGRTDTQYF. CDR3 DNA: TGTGCCAGCAGCGTAGTCGGGGGGCGCACAGATACGCAGTATTTT. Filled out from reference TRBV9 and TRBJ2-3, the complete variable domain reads DSGVTQTPKHLITATGQRVTLRCSPRSGDLSVYWYQQSLDQGLQFLIQYYNGEERAKGNILERFSAQQFPDLHSELNLSSLELGDSALYFCASSVVGGRTDTQYFGPGTRLTVL.

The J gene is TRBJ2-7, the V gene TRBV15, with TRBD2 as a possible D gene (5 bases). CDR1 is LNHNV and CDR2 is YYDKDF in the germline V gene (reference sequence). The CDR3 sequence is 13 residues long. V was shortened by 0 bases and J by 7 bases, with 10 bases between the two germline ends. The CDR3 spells CATSRDVRGEQYF. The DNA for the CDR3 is TGTGCCACCAGCAGAGATGTTAGAGGGGAGCAGTACTTC.

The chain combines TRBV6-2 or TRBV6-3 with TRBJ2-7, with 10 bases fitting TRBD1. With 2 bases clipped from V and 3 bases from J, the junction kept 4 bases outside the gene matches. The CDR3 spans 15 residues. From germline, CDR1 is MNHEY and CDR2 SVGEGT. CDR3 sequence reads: CASSYGQGGFYEQYF. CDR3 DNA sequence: TGTGCCAGCAGTTACGGACAGGGGGGTTTCTACGAGCAGTACTTC.

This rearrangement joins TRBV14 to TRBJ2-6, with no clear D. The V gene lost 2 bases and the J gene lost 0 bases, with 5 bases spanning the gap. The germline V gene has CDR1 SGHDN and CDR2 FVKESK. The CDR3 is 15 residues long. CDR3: CASSQQLSGANVLTF. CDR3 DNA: TGTGCCAGCAGCCAACAGCTCTCTGGGGCCAACGTCCTGACTTTC.

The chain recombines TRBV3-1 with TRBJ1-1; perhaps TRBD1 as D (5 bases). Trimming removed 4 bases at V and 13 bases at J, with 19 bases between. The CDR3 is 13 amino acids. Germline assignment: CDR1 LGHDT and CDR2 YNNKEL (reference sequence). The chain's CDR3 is CASSPPGGAVSFF. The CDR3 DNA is TGTGCCAGCAGCCCGCCGGGTGGGGCGGTTAGTTTCTTT.

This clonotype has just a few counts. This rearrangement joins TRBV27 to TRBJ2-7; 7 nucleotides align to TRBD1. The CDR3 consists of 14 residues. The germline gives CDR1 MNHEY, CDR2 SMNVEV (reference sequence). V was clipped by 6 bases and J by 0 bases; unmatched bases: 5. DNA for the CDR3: TGTGCCAGCAGGGCCGGGACAGACTCCTACGAGCAGTACTTC. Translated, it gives CASRAGTDSYEQYF.

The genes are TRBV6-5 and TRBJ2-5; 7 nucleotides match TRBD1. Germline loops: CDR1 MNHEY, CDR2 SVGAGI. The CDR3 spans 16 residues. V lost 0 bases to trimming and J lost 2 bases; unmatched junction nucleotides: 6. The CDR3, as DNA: TGTGCCAGCAGTTACTCGGATGGCAGGGGGCAAGAGACCCAGTACTTC. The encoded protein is CASSYSDGRGQETQYF.

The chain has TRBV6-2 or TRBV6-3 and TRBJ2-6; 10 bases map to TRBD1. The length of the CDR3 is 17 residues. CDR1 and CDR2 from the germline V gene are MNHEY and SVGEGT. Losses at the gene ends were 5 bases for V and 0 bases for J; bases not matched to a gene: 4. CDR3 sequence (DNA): TGTGCCAGCAGTCCGGACAGGGGGAGCTCTGGGGCCAACGTCCTGACTTTC. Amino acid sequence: CASSPDRGSSGANVLTF.

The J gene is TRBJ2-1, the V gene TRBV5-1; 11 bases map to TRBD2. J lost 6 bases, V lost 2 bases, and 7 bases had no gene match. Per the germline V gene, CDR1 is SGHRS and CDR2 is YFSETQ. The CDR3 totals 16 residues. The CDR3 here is CASSFSGTSGINEQFF. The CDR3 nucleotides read TGCGCCAGCAGCTTCTCCGGGACTAGCGGTATCAATGAGCAGTTCTTC.

The CDR3 nucleotides read TGTGCCAGCAGCAAATTGGACAGGCAGAAAGAGACCCAGTACTTC. Translated: CASSKLDRQKETQYF. The J gene is TRBJ2-5, the V gene TRBV21-1; the table assigns TRBD1, which was not confirmed against the DNA. TRBV21-1 is a pseudogene locus. The CDR3 sequence is 15 residues long.

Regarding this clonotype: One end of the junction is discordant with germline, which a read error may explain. Here the CDR3 reads CASSTSGGGTDTQYF. The CDR3 nucleotides are TGTGCCAGCTCTACTAGCGGGGGGGGCACAGATACGCAGTATTTT. The chain links TRBV5-1 to TRBJ2-3; TRBD2 matches at 13 bases. Per the germline V gene, CDR1 is SGHRS and CDR2 is YFSETQ. This CDR3 is 15 amino acids long.

CDR3 region: CASSYPSGFTYEQYF. The CDR3 nucleotides read TGTGCCAGCAGTTACCCCTCGGGTTTCACCTACGAGCAGTACTTC. The gene calls are TRBV6-2 or TRBV6-3 and TRBJ2-7; D gene ambiguous. The CDR3 sequence is 15 residues long. V dropped 2 bases and J dropped 2 bases, with 13 bases sitting between them. Germline V gene data show CDR1 as MNHEY and CDR2 as SVGEGT.

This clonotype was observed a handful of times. The CDR3, as DNA: TGTGCCAGCAGCTTGACTGGCGGGAGTCCAGATACGCAGTATTTT. Translated: CASSLTGGSPDTQYF. The genes are TRBV7-2 and TRBJ2-3; 7 bases are shared with TRBD2. The CDR3 has 15 residues. V shed 3 bases, J shed 4 bases, and the junction held 7 bases outside the gene matches. Per the germline V gene, CDR1 is SGHTA and CDR2 is FQGNSA.

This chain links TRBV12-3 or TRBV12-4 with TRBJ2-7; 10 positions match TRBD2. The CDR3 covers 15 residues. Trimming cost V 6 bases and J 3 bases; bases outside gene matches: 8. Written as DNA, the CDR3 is TGTGCCAGCAGCCTCGGGACTAGCGTACTCTACGAGCAGTACTTC. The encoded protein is CASSLGTSVLYEQYF.

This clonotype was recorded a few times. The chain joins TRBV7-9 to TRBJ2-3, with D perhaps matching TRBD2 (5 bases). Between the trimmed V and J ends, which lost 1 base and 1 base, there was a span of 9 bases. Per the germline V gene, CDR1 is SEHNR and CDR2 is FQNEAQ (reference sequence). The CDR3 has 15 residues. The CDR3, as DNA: TGTGCCAGCAGCTTAGAGATCGGGGGCACAGATACGCAGTATTTT. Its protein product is CASSLEIGGTDTQYF. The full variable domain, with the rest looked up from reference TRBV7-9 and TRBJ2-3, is DTGVSQNPRHKITKRGQNVTFRCDPISEHNRLYWYRQTLGQGPEFLTYFQNEAQLEKSRLLSDRFSAERPKGSFSTLEIQRTEQGDSAMYLCASSLEIGGTDTQYFGPGTRLTVL.

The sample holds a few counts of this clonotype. CDR3: CASSLGQGGHQPQHF. The CDR3 nucleotides are TGTGCCAGCAGCTTGGGTCAGGGGGGTCATCAGCCCCAGCATTTT. The genes are TRBV5-6 and TRBJ1-5; 7 bases agree with TRBD1. Losses at the gene ends were 0 bases for V and 5 bases for J; bases not matched to a gene: 5. The CDR3 totals 15 residues. Germline values: CDR1 SGHDT, CDR2 YYEEEE.

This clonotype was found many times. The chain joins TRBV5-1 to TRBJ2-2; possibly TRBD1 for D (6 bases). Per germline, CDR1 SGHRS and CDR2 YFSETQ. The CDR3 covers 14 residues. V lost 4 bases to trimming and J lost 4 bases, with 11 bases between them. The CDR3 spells CASSGGLGTGELFF. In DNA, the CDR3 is TGCGCCAGCAGCGGGGGCCTCGGCACCGGGGAGCTGTTTTTT.

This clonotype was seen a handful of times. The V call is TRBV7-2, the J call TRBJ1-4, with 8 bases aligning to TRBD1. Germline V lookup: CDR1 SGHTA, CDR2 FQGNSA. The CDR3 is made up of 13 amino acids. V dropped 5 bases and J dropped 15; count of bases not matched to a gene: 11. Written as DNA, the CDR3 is TGTGCCAGCAGCGCCGGACAGGGTAGCGCCTTGTTTTTT. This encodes CASSAGQGSALFF.

In DNA form, the CDR3 reads TGTGCCAGCAGCCCCAGCCCCGGGGAGGTCATTCAGTACTTC. It yields the protein CASSPSPGEVIQYF. The V gene is TRBV7-2, the J gene TRBJ2-4; D possibly corresponds to TRBD2 (6 bases). V was pared by 5 bases and J by 9 bases, with 17 bases between. Per germline, CDR1 SGHTA and CDR2 FQGNSA. The CDR3 loop spans 14 amino acids.

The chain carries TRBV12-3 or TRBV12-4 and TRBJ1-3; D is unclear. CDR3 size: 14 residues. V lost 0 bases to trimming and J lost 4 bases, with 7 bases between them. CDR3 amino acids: CASSLASGGNTIYF. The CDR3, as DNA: TGTGCCAGCAGTTTAGCTTCGGGAGGAAACACCATATATTTT.

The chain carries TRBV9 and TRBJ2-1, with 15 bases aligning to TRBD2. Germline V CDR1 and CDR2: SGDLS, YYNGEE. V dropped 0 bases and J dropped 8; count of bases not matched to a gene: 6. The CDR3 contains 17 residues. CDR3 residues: CASSVVGLAGGVDEQFF. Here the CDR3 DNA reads TGTGCCAGCAGCGTAGTAGGACTAGCGGGAGGGGTCGATGAGCAGTTCTTC.

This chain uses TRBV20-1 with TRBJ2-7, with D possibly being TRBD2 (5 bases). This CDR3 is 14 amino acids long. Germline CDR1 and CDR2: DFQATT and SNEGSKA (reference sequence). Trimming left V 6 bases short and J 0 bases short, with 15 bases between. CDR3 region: CSAISGTASYEQYF. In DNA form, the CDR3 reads TGCAGTGCCATAAGCGGAACCGCCTCCTACGAGCAGTACTTC.

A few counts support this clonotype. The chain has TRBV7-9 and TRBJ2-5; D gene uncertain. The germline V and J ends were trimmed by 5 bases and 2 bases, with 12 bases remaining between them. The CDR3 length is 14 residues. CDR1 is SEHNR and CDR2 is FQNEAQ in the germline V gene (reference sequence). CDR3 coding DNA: TGTGCCAGCAGCACCCGGAAAGTACAAGAGACCCAGTACTTC. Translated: CASSTRKVQETQYF.

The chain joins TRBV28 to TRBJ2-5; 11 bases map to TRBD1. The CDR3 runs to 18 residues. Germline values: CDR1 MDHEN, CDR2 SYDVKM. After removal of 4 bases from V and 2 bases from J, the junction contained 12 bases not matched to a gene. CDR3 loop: CASSSRTGGSAWQETQYF. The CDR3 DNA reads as TGTGCCAGCAGTTCCCGGACAGGGGGCTCGGCATGGCAAGAGACCCAGTACTTC.

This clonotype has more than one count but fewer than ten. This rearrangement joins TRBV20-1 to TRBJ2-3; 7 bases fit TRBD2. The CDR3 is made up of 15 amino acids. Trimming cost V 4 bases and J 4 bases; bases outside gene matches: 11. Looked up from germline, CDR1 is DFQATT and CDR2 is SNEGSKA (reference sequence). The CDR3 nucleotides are TGCAGTGCTAAGGGAACGGCGGGAGTAGCAGATACGCAGTATTTT. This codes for CSAKGTAGVADTQYF.

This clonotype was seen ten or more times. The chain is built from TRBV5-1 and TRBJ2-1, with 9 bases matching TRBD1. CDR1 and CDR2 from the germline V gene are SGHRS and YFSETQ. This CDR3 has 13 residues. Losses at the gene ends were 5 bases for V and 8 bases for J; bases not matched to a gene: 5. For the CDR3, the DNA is TGCGCCAGCAGTCCCGGGACAGGGTATGAGCAGTTCTTC. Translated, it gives CASSPGTGYEQFF.

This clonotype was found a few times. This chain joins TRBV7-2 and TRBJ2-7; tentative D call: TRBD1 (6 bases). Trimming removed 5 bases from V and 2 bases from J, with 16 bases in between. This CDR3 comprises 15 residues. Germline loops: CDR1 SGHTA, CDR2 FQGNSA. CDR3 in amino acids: CASSPGHILPYEQYF. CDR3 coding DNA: TGTGCCAGCAGCCCGGGACACATATTACCCTACGAGCAGTACTTC.

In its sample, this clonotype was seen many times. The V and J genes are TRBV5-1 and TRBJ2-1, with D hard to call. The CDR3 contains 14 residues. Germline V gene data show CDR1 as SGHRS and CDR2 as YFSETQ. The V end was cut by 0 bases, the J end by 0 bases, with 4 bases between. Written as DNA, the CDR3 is TGCGCCAGCAGCTTGGATCGCTCCTACAATGAGCAGTTCTTC. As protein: CASSLDRSYNEQFF.